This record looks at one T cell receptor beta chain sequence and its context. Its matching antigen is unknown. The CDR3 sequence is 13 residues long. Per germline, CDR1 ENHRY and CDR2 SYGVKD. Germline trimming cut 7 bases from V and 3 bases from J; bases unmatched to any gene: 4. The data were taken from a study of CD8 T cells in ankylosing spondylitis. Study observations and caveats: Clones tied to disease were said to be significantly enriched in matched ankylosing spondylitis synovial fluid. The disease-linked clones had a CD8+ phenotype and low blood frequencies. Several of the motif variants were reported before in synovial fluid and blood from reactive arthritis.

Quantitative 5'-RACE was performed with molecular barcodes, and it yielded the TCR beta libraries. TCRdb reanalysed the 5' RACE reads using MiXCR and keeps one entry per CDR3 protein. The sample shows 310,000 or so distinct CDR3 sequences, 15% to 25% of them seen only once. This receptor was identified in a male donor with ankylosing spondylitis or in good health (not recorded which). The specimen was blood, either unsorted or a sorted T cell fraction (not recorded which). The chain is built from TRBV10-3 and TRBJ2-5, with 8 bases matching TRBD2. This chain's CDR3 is CAITGGEEETQYF. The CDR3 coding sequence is TGTGCCATCACGGGGGGGGAAGAAGAGACCCAGTACTTC.